The 19 T cell receptor beta chains given below trace back to one sample, sequenced in a study of identical twins. TCRdb reanalysed the 5' RACE reads using MiXCR and keeps one entry per CDR3 protein. The sample holds a few hundred thousand distinct CDR3 sequences; over 9.5% are singletons and the top ten take about 9.1%. Sample: memory T cells sorted from blood. These receptors originate from a man aged 50-60 years in good health.

This clonotype came up many times. V usage is TRBV28 and J usage is TRBJ2-2; no clear D. V lost 1 base and J lost 2, with 11 bases in between. The CDR3 runs to 16 residues. Germline-derived CDR1 and CDR2 are MDHEN and SYDVKM. CDR3 nucleotides: TGTGCCAGCAGTTTATTGGCAGGCTCTAACACCGGGGAGCTGTTTTTT. Translated, it gives CASSLLAGSNTGELFF.

The sample holds many counts of this clonotype. This sequence joins TRBV4-3 and TRBJ2-1, with TRBD2 matching over 13 bases. Germline assignment: CDR1 LGHNA and CDR2 YSLEER. The CDR3 runs to 15 residues. V was pared by 1 base and J by 9 bases, with 3 bases of the junction left unmatched. CDR3 bases: TGCGCCAGCAGCCAAGGGACTAGCGGGAGTAGTGAGCAGTTCTTC. Its protein product is CASSQGTSGSSEQFF.

The genes are TRBV18 and TRBJ1-6, with no clear D. Between the trimmed V and J ends, which lost 3 bases and 8 bases, there was a span of 11 bases. The CDR3 consists of 14 residues. The germline CDR1 and CDR2 sequences are KGHSH and LQKENI. The CDR3 region has the DNA TGTGCCAGCTCACCGACGCGGGCTGATTCACCCCTCCACTTT. Residues: CASSPTRADSPLHF.

This clonotype was seen more than once but under ten times. The chain uses TRBV7-2 and TRBJ2-5; D may match TRBD1 or TRBD2 (5 bases each). The germline V gene encodes CDR1 SGHTA and CDR2 FQGNSA. The V end was cut by 7 bases, the J end by 5 bases, with 14 bases between. The CDR3 length is 13 residues. Written as DNA, the CDR3 is TGTGCCAGCACTTTGGGACCCGGGGAGACCCAGTACTTC. The encoded protein is CASTLGPGETQYF.

This clonotype was observed at least ten times. The gene calls are TRBV5-6 and TRBJ2-3; 11 bases agree with TRBD1. CDR3 length: 15 residues. V trimming: 1 base; J trimming: 6 bases; junction bases outside the gene matches: 4. Germline values: CDR1 SGHDT, CDR2 YYEEEE. The CDR3 here is CASSLLGQGVDTQYF. CDR3 in DNA: TGTGCCAGCAGCTTGTTGGGACAGGGGGTGGATACGCAGTATTTT.

This chain joins TRBV30 and TRBJ1-5; 7 bases fit TRBD1. The CDR3 runs 15 residues. Trimming at V came to 3 bases and at J to 4 bases, leaving 9 bases not matched to a gene. The V gene's germline CDR1 is GTSNPN and CDR2 SVGIG (reference sequence). CDR3 DNA: TGTGCCTGGAGGGGGACCGGGACAGAAAATCAGCCCCAGCATTTT. Amino acids: CAWRGTGTENQPQHF.

This chain joins TRBV12-3 or TRBV12-4 and TRBJ2-7; 11 positions match TRBD1. The CDR3 is made up of 15 amino acids. V lost 5 bases and J lost 7; bases outside the gene matches: 10. CDR3 sequence (DNA): TGTGCCAGCAGTACCCGGGACAGGGGGATGAGGGAGCAGTACTTC. This encodes CASSTRDRGMREQYF.

In this sample, this clonotype turned up many times. This rearrangement joins TRBV18 to TRBJ1-6; D remains unclear. The CDR3 is 13 amino acids. Germline loops: CDR1 KGHSH, CDR2 LQKENI. Trimming left V 3 bases short and J 5 bases short, with 5 bases between. CDR3 residues: CASSPTDNSPLHF. CDR3 bases: TGTGCCAGCTCACCCACTGATAATTCACCCCTCCACTTT.

This clonotype was picked up many times. This chain links TRBV29-1 with TRBJ2-1; no clear D. From germline, CDR1 is SQVTM and CDR2 ANQGSEA. Trimming took off 5 bases at V and 3 bases at J, with 14 bases between the two ends. CDR3 length: 14 residues. CDR3 protein: CSVPPAENYNEQFF. The DNA of the CDR3 is TGCAGCGTTCCCCCCGCAGAGAACTACAATGAGCAGTTCTTC.

This clonotype was found many times. The genes are TRBV12-3 or TRBV12-4 and TRBJ1-5; D remains unclear. The V gene lost 1 base and the J gene lost 2 bases, with 3 bases spanning the gap. This CDR3 is 13 amino acids long. The CDR3 sequence is CASSLDRNQPQHF. The CDR3 coding sequence is TGTGCCAGCAGTTTAGATCGCAATCAGCCCCAGCATTTT.

Ten or more counts support this clonotype. The chain is built from TRBV10-3 and TRBJ2-1, with a tentative D call TRBD2 (7 bases). The CDR3 is 16 residues long. V was clipped by 6 bases and J by 3 bases, with 18 bases between them. Germline-derived CDR1 and CDR2 are ENHRY and SYGVKD. This CDR3 reads CAISSGGGAVYNEQFF. The DNA of the CDR3 is TGTGCCATCAGCTCAGGTGGGGGGGCCGTCTACAATGAGCAGTTCTTC.

This clonotype was found many times. This chain joins TRBV14 and TRBJ2-7; weak D call: TRBD1 (6 bases). The germline V gene encodes CDR1 SGHDN and CDR2 FVKESK. The CDR3 contains 15 residues. Trimming pared 4 bases from V and 2 bases from J, leaving 15 bases between. As DNA, the CDR3 is TGTGCCAGCAGCCCCGGGGACAACCGCGCCTACGAGCAGTACTTC. It yields the protein CASSPGDNRAYEQYF. Full variable domain (rest looked up from reference TRBV14 and TRBJ2-7): EAGVTQFPSHSVIEKGQTVTLRCDPISGHDNLYWYRRVMGKEIKFLLHFVKESKQDESGMPNNRFLAERTGGTYSTLKVQPAELEDSGVYFCASSPGDNRAYEQYFGPGTRLTVT.

This clonotype was seen more than once but under ten times. The J gene is TRBJ1-6, the V gene TRBV20-1; perhaps TRBD1 as D (6 bases). The CDR3 consists of 13 residues. Trimming left V 1 base short and J 8 bases short, with 9 bases between. Per germline, CDR1 DFQATT and CDR2 SNEGSKA (reference sequence). DNA for the CDR3: TGCAGTGCTAGAGGTCAGGGGCATTCACCCCTCCACTTT. This encodes CSARGQGHSPLHF.

This clonotype has at least ten counts. The chain uses TRBV4-3 and TRBJ1-1; D may be TRBD1 (5 bases). Per germline, CDR1 LGHNA and CDR2 YSLEER. The CDR3 runs 13 residues. Trimming pared 0 bases from V and 9 bases from J, leaving 11 bases between. This CDR3 is CASSQDAGRQAFF. DNA for the CDR3: TGCGCCAGCAGCCAAGATGCGGGACGGCAAGCTTTCTTT.

The genes are TRBV10-3 and TRBJ1-1; maybe TRBD1 (5 bases). CDR1 ENHRY and CDR2 SYGVKD come from the germline V gene. The CDR3 extends over 17 amino acids. V shed 2 bases and J shed 2 bases, with 18 bases lying between them. CDR3 sequence reads: CAISEAAMGRVNTEAFF. CDR3 nucleotides: TGTGCCATCAGTGAGGCGGCCATGGGACGGGTAAACACTGAAGCTTTCTTT.

This clonotype was picked up many times. This sequence joins TRBV7-2 and TRBJ2-1, with D hard to call. The CDR3 has 14 amino acids. The germline V gene encodes CDR1 SGHTA and CDR2 FQGNSA. The V and J ends lost 5 bases and 1 base respectively, with 9 bases between them. The chain's CDR3 is CASSPPGSYNEQFF. The CDR3 DNA is TGTGCCAGCAGCCCTCCCGGATCCTACAATGAGCAGTTCTTC.

This clonotype was found a few times. This chain joins TRBV20-1 and TRBJ1-4; 11 nucleotides agree with TRBD1. V lost 3 bases and J lost 6; bases outside the gene matches: 15. Germline V gene lookup returns CDR1 DFQATT and CDR2 SNEGSKA (reference sequence). The CDR3 consists of 18 residues. CDR3 nucleotide sequence: TGCAGTGCTAGCGTACCGGGACAGGGGGTATCGGGTGATGAAAAACTGTTTTTT. This encodes CSASVPGQGVSGDEKLFF.

The table lists this clonotype with many counts. The CDR3, as DNA: TGTGCCACCAGTGAAACCGGGACAAAAGAGCAGTTCTTC. Residues: CATSETGTKEQFF. The chain couples TRBV24-1 to TRBJ2-1; a weak D match, TRBD1 (6 bases). CDR1 is KGHDR and CDR2 is SFDVKD in the germline V gene. The CDR3 length is 13 residues. The V and J ends lost 4 bases and 10 bases respectively, with 13 bases between them.

This clonotype was seen ten or more times. The chain has TRBV5-1 and TRBJ1-1; 8 bases match TRBD1. Germline lookup yields CDR1 SGHRS and CDR2 YFSETQ. This CDR3 contains 16 residues. V lost 2 bases, J lost 1 base, and 7 bases stayed unmatched. The CDR3 loop is CASSFGVDRANTEAFF. CDR3 DNA: TGCGCCAGCAGCTTCGGGGTGGACAGGGCGAACACTGAAGCTTTCTTT.